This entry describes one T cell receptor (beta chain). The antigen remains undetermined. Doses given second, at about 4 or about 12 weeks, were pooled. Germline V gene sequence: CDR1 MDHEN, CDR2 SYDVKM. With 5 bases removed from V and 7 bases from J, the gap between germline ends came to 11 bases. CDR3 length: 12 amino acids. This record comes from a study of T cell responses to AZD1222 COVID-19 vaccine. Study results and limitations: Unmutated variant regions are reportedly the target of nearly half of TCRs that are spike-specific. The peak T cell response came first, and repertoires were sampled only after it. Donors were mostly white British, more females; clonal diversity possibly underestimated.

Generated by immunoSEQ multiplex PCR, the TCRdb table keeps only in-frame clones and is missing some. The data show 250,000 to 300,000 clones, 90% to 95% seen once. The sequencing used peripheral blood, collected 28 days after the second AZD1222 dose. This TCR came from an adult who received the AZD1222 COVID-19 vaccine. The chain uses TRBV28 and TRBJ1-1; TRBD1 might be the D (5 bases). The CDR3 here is CASSRGTSEAFF. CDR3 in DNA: TGTGCCAGCAGTCGGGGGACGAGTGAAGCTTTCTTT.